Listed below are T cell receptor beta chains from one sample, sequenced in a study of blood T cell repertoires in COVID-19. Sequenced by immunoSEQ multiplex PCR; TCRdb stores in-frame clones only, minus some. The profile shows a few hundred thousand clones, 70% to 90% of them singletons. The source material was peripheral blood. Receptors were obtained from a human donor in a cohort sampled during active COVID-19. Both conserved end residues are part of each CDR3. D genes are given only for firm matches. A clone size is listed for some rows: how often the clone was seen (once, few, many), or a class if it is expanded.

TGTGCCAGCAGCTTAGGGGGACAGGGTGAAGGGCCCCTCCACTTT	CASSLGGQGEGPLHF	TRBJ1-6	TRBD1	-	TRBV7-3
TGTGCCAGCAGCTTAACCCCTAGTCGATCCTACAATGAGCAGTTCTTC	CASSLTPSRSYNEQFF	TRBJ2-1	-	once	TRBV7-3
TGCAGTGCTACTGAGGACAGGGTGGAGAATTCACCCCTCCACTTT	CSATEDRVENSPLHF	TRBJ1-6	TRBD1	-	TRBV20-1
TGTGCCAGCAGACCCGGACAGGCCCCATCCTACGAGCAGTACTTC	CASRPGQAPSYEQYF	TRBJ2-7	TRBD1	few	TRBV7-2
TGTGCCAGCAGCTTAGGCAGGTTCAGGGAAAAACTGTTTTTT	CASSLGRFREKLFF	TRBJ1-4	-	-	TRBV13
TGTGCCAGCAGCCGGTGGACTAGCATTGATGAGCAGTTCTTC	CASSRWTSIDEQFF	TRBJ2-1	TRBD2	-	TRBV3-1/TRBV3-2
TGTGCCAGCAGGGGCAGGGCGCAAGAGACCCAGTACTTC	CASRGRAQETQYF	TRBJ2-5	-	-	TRBV2
TGTGCCAGTAGGAGCGGGGGGGCCGGACACATTCAGTACTTC	CASRSGGAGHIQYF	TRBJ2-4	TRBD2	-	TRBV19
TGTGCCAGCAGCGCCCCGTCACACATGAACACTGAAGCTTTCTTT	CASSAPSHMNTEAFF	TRBJ1-1	-	many	TRBV9
TGTGCCAGTAGCCCGACAGGGGGCCCCTATGGCTACACCTTC	CASSPTGGPYGYTF	TRBJ1-2	TRBD1	-	TRBV19
TGTGCCAGTAGTATCAGGGACTACACTGAAGCTTTCTTT	CASSIRDYTEAFF	TRBJ1-1	-	few	TRBV19
TGTGCCAGCAGCACCGGGACATGGGGGAGAGAGACCCAGTACTTC	CASSTGTWGRETQYF	TRBJ2-5	-	-	TRBV11-3
TGTGCCAGCAGCCCCAGGGGAGAGACCCAGTACTTC	CASSPRGETQYF	TRBJ2-5	-	-	TRBV27
TGTGCCAGCAGCTTAGCTAGCGGGGGGGCTGGAGATACGCAGTATTTT	CASSLASGGAGDTQYF	TRBJ2-3	TRBD2	-	TRBV7-3
TGTGCCACCCAAATCAGGGGGGAAGCTTTCTTT	CATQIRGEAFF	TRBJ1-1	TRBD1	few	TRBV19
TGTGCCAGCAGTGACGGACAGGGGGCCAACAATGAGCAGTTCTTC	CASSDGQGANNEQFF	TRBJ2-1	TRBD1	-	TRBV6-4
TGTGCCAGTAGTAAATGGGGTGGAGGGGACGAGCAGTACTTC	CASSKWGGGDEQYF	TRBJ2-7	-	-	TRBV19
TGTGCCAGCAGCTATGGGACAGGGGAATTCTACGAGCAGTACTTC	CASSYGTGEFYEQYF	TRBJ2-7	TRBD1	-	TRBV11-3
TGTGCCAGCAGCTTAGAGGGCCCCCACACTGAAGCTTTCTTT	CASSLEGPHTEAFF	TRBJ1-1	-	-	TRBV7-3
TGTGCCAGCAGCTTGGGTTCGTCCAGCACAGATACGCAGTATTTT	CASSLGSSSTDTQYF	TRBJ2-3	-	-	TRBV5-8
TGTGCCAGCAGCCAAGTCAGGGTTGATCAGCCCCAGCATTTT	CASSQVRVDQPQHF	TRBJ1-5	-	-	TRBV4-2
TGCGCCAGCAGCTTGGGACTCAATTCACCCCTCCACTTT	CASSLGLNSPLHF	TRBJ1-6	-	-	TRBV5-1
TGTGCCAGCAGTGAAGAGGGGGGACCTAGACTAGCGGGGGCTTACGAGCAGTACTTC	CASSEEGGPRLAGAYEQYF	TRBJ2-7	TRBD2	-	TRBV6-1
TGCAGCGTAGCGACAGGGTTGGGTCAGCCCCAGCATTTT	CSVATGLGQPQHF	TRBJ1-5	TRBD1	once	TRBV29-1
TGTGCCAGCAGCCAAGTGGACAGTGGAAACACCATATATTTT	CASSQVDSGNTIYF	TRBJ1-3	-	-	TRBV4-2
TGTGCCAGCAGTGAAGAACCCGGGACTAGCGGGGGGGCCACGGGAGATACGCAGTATTTT	CASSEEPGTSGGATGDTQYF	TRBJ2-3	TRBD2	-	TRBV6-1
TGCGCCAGCAGTGAGTCGCTCAGGGCCAGTGGCTACACCTTC	CASSESLRASGYTF	TRBJ1-2	-	-	TRBV10-1
TGTGCCAGCAGCCGTGAGGGCGTGACTGAAGCTTTCTTT	CASSREGVTEAFF	TRBJ1-1	-	-	TRBV3-1/TRBV3-2
TGTGCCAGCCACAATTACAGGGACACTGAAGCTTTCTTT	CASHNYRDTEAFF	TRBJ1-1	-	many	TRBV27
TGCAGCGTTCTAAGACAGGGTACGGACTATGGCTACACCTTC	CSVLRQGTDYGYTF	TRBJ1-2	TRBD1	-	TRBV29-1
TGTGCCAGCAGCCCGGGACACAATCAGCCCCAGCATTTT	CASSPGHNQPQHF	TRBJ1-5	-	-	TRBV7-3
TGTGCCTGGAGTGGTAAACAGGGGATCGCCTCACCCCTCCACTTT	CAWSGKQGIASPLHF	TRBJ1-6	TRBD1	few	TRBV30
TGTGCCAGCAGCTTAGTAAGGGGGCTTAGGAACACTGAAGCTTTCTTT	CASSLVRGLRNTEAFF	TRBJ1-1	TRBD1	-	TRBV7-9
TGTGCCAGTTCCCGACAGGGGGGGGGTCAGCCCCAGCATTTT	CASSRQGGGQPQHF	TRBJ1-5	TRBD1	-	TRBV19
TGTGCCAGCAGCCAAGAAGGACTAGCGACAGATACGCAGTATTTT	CASSQEGLATDTQYF	TRBJ2-3	TRBD2	-	TRBV4-2
TGTGCCAGCAGCCAAGGGACAGTCTCCTACGAGCAGTACTTC	CASSQGTVSYEQYF	TRBJ2-7	TRBD1	-	TRBV7-9
TGTGCCAGTAGTAGAAAAGAACAGAATAATTCACCCCTCCACTTT	CASSRKEQNNSPLHF	TRBJ1-6	-	-	TRBV19
TGTGCCATCAGTGAGTCAGCGGGGAGGACTGAAGCTTTCTTT	CAISESAGRTEAFF	TRBJ1-1	-	-	TRBV10-3
TGTGCCAGTAGTATAAGCGGGGGGGCAGATACGCAGTATTTT	CASSISGGADTQYF	TRBJ2-3	TRBD2	-	TRBV19
TGTGCCAGCAGCTTGGCGTCAGGGAGGGCCTACGAGCAGTACTTC	CASSLASGRAYEQYF	TRBJ2-7	TRBD2	-	TRBV5-4
TGTGCCAGTAATCTGCCGGGACAGGGGTACGGCTACACCTTC	CASNLPGQGYGYTF	TRBJ1-2	TRBD1	-	TRBV19
TGCGCCAGCAGCCAAACGGGACAGCAATTACCTAGTCGACACGGCTACACCTTC	CASSQTGQQLPSRHGYTF	TRBJ1-2	TRBD1	-	TRBV4-1
TGTGCCTGGGGTAGTGAGACCCAGTACTTC	CAWGSETQYF	TRBJ2-5	-	-	TRBV30
TGTGCCAGCAGTGACAGGACCTTTTCTAACTATGGCTACACCTTC	CASSDRTFSNYGYTF	TRBJ1-2	-	few	TRBV7-8
TGTGCCAGCTCACCGACGCCGGGACAATTACTCTTT	CASSPTPGQLLF	TRBJ1-1	-	-	TRBV18
TGTGCCAGTAGTAAGAGCGGGGGGAATAAAAACATTCAGTACTTC	CASSKSGGNKNIQYF	TRBJ2-4	TRBD2	-	TRBV19
TGCCGTCCTACAGGAGAAAAACTGTTTTTT	CRPTGEKLFF	TRBJ1-4	-	-	TRBV29-1
TGTGCCAGCAGCCAGTTAGCGAACACTGAAGCTTTCTTT	CASSQLANTEAFF	TRBJ1-1	-	-	TRBV12-3/TRBV12-4
TGTGCCAGCAGTTTAGGGGGGGGAACTAATGAAAAACTGTTTTTT	CASSLGGGTNEKLFF	TRBJ1-4	-	-	TRBV28
TGCAGCGTTGGAACCGGACAGATCCGTGGCTACACCTTC	CSVGTGQIRGYTF	TRBJ1-2	-	-	TRBV29-1
TGCGCCAGCAGCTTGGAGACAGGGACCGATACGCAGTATTTT	CASSLETGTDTQYF	TRBJ2-3	TRBD1	-	TRBV5-1
TGTGCCAGCTCTCACGGGGAGGGGGTAGGGCCCCAGCATTTT	CASSHGEGVGPQHF	TRBJ1-5	-	-	TRBV18